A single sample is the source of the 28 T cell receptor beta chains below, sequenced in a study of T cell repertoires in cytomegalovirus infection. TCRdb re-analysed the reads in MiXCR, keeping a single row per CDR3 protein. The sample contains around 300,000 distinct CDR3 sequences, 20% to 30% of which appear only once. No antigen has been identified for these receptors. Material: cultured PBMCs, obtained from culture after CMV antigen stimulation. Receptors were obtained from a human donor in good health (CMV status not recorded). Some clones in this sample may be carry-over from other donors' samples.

CDR3 residues: CASRVTGSFGDTQYF. The CDR3 DNA sequence: TGTGCCAGCAGGGTGACAGGCTCCTTTGGGGATACGCAGTATTTT. V and J are TRBV11-2 and TRBJ2-3, with D tentatively TRBD1 (6 bases). CDR1 and CDR2 from the germline V gene are SGHAT and FQNNGV. The germline V and J ends were trimmed by 6 bases and 6 bases, with 19 bases remaining between them. The CDR3 spans 15 residues. Drawing the rest from reference TRBV11-2 and TRBJ2-3, the complete variable domain is EAGVAQSPRYKIIEKRQSVAFWCNPISGHATLYWYQQILGQGPKLLIQFQNNGVVDDSQLPKDRFSAERLKGVDSTLKIQPAKLEDSAVYLCASRVTGSFGDTQYFGPGTRLTVL.

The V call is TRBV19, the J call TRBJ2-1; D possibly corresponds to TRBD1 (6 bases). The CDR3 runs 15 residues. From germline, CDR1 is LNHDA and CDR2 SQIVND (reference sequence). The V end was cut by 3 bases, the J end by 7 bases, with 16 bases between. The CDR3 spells CASSIGPGVHNEQFF. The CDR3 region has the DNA TGTGCCAGTAGTATCGGGCCAGGGGTTCATAATGAGCAGTTCTTC. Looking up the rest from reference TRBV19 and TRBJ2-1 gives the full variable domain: DGGITQSPKYLFRKEGQNVTLSCEQNLNHDAMYWYRQDPGQGLRLIYYSQIVNDFQKGDIAEGYSVSREKKESFPLTVTSAQKNPTAFYLCASSIGPGVHNEQFFGPGTRLTVL.

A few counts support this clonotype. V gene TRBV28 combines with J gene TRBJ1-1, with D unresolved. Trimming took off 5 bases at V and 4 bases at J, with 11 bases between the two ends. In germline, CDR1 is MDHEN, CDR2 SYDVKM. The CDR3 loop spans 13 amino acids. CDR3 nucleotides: TGTGCCAGCAGTCACACACGTCTCACTGAAGCTTTCTTT. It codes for CASSHTRLTEAFF.

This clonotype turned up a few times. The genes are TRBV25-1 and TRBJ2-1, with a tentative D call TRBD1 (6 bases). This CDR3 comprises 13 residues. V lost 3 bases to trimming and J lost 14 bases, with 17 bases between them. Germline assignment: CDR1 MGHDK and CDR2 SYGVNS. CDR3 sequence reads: CASSDPNRQEEFF. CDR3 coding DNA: TGTGCCAGCAGTGACCCCAACCGACAGGAGGAGTTCTTC.

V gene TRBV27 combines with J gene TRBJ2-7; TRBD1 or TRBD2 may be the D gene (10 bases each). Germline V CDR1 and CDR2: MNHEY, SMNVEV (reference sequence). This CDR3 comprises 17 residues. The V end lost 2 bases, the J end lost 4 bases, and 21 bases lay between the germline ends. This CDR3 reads CASSLQRGGTGDYEQYF. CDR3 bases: TGTGCCAGCAGTTTACAGCGGGGGGGGACAGGGGATTACGAGCAGTACTTC.

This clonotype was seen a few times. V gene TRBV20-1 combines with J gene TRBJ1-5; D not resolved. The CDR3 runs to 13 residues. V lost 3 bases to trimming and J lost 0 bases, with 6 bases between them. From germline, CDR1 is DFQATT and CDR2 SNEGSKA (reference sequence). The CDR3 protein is CSARRSSNQPQHF. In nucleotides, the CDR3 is TGCAGTGCTAGGCGGTCTAGCAATCAGCCCCAGCATTTT.

CDR3 nucleotide sequence: TGCGCCAGCAGTGATCGTACGGGCTCAAACCAAGAGACCCAGTACTTC. Encoded protein: CASSDRTGSNQETQYF. The V and J genes are TRBV10-2 and TRBJ2-5, with D uncertain. Per germline, CDR1 WSHSY and CDR2 SAAADI. The CDR3 length is 16 residues. V shed 3 bases and J shed 0 bases, with 14 bases lying between them.

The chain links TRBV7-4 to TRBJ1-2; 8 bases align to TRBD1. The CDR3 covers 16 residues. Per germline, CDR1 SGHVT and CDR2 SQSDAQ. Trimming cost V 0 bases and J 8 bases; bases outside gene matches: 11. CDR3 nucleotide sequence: TGTGCCAGCAGCTTAGCCCGGGCAGGGGGCGCGGGGGGCTACACCTTC. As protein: CASSLARAGGAGGYTF.

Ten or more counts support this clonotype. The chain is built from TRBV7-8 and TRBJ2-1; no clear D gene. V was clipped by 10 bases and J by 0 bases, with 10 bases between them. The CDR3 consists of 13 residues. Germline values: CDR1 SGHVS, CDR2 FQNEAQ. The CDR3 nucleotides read TGTGCCACCGCTAGAAGCTCCTACAATGAGCAGTTCTTC. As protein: CATARSSYNEQFF.

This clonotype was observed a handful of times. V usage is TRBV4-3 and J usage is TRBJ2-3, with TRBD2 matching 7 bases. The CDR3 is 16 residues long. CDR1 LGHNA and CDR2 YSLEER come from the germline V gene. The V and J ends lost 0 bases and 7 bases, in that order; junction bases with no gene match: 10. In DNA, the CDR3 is TGCGCCAGCAGCCAAGAGCAGGGAGGGCACACGCATACGCAGTATTTT. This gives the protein CASSQEQGGHTHTQYF.

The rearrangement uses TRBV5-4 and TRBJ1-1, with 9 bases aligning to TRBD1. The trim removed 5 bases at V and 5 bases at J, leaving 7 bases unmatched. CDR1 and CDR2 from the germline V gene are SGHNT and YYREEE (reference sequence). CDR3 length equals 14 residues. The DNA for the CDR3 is TGTGCCAGCAGACCACAGGGGGCGCGGACTGAAGCTTTCTTT. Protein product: CASRPQGARTEAFF. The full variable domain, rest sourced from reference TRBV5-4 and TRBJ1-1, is ETGVTQSPTHLIKTRGQQVTLRCSSQSGHNTVSWYQQALGQGPQFIFQYYREEENGRGNFPPRFSGLQFPNYSSELNVNALELDDSALYLCASRPQGARTEAFFGQGTRLTVV.

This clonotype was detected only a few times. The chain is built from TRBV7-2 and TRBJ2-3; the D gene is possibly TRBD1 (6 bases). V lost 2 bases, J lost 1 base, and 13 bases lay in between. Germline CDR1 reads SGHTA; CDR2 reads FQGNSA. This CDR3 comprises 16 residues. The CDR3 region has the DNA TGTGCCAGCAGCTTATTCGCGGCAGGGGGCACAGATACGCAGTATTTT. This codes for CASSLFAAGGTDTQYF.

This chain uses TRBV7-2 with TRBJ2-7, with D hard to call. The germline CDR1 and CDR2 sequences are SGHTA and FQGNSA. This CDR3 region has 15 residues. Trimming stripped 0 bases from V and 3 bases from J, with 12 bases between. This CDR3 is CASSLALTLYYEQYF. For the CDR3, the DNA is TGTGCCAGCAGCTTAGCTTTGACCCTTTACTACGAGCAGTACTTC.

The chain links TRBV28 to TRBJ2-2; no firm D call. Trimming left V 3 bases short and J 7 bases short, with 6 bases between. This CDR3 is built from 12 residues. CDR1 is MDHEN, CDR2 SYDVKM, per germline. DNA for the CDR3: TGTGCCAGCAGTTTCGGATTCGGGGAGCTGTTTTTT. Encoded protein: CASSFGFGELFF. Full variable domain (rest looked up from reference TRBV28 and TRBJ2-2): DVKVTQSSRYLVKRTGEKVFLECVQDMDHENMFWYRQDPGLGLRLIYFSYDVKMKEKGDIPEGYSVSREKKERFSLILESASTNQTSMYLCASSFGFGELFFGEGSRLTVL.

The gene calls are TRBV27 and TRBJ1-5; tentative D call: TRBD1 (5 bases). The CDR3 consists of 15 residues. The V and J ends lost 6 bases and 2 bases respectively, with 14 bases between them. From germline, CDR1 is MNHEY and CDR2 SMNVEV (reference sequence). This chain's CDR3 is CASRSVGAGNQPQHF. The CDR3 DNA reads TGTGCCAGCAGGTCCGTAGGGGCCGGCAATCAGCCCCAGCATTTT.

CDR3 sequence: CASSYLDSEQFF. The CDR3 region has the DNA TGTGCCAGCAGTTATCTGGATTCCGAGCAGTTCTTC. The chain has TRBV6-6 and TRBJ2-1; D is unclear. Trimming took off 3 bases at V and 10 bases at J, with 10 bases between the two ends. Germline V gives CDR1 MNHNY, CDR2 SVGAGI (reference sequence). The CDR3 loop spans 12 amino acids.

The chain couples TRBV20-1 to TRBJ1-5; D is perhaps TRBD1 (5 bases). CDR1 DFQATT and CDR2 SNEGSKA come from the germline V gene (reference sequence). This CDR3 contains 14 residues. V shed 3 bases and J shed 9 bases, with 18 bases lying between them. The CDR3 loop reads CSARRGGRFGPQHF. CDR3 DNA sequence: TGCAGTGCTAGGAGGGGCGGCCGTTTTGGGCCCCAGCATTTT.

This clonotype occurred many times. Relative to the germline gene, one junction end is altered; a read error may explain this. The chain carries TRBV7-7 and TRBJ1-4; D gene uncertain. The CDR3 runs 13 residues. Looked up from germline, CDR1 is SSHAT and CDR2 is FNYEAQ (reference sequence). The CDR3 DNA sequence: TGTGCTAGCAGCCAAGAACGGGGTGAAAAACTGTTTTTT. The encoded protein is CASSQERGEKLFF.

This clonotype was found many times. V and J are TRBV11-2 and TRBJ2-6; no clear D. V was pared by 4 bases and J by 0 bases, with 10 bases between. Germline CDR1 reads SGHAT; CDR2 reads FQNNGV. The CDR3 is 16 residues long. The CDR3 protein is CASSSQAFSGANVLTF. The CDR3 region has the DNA TGTGCCAGCAGCTCTCAAGCGTTCTCTGGGGCCAACGTCCTGACTTTC. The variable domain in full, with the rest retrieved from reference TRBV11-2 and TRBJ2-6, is EAGVAQSPRYKIIEKRQSVAFWCNPISGHATLYWYQQILGQGPKLLIQFQNNGVVDDSQLPKDRFSAERLKGVDSTLKIQPAKLEDSAVYLCASSSQAFSGANVLTFGAGSRLTVL.

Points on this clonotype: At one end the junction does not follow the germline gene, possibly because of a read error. The CDR3 bases are TGTGCCAGCAGCGCCTCGTCCGGGACAGGGAACGCGAACACCGGGGAGCTGTATTTT. Protein product: CASSASSGTGNANTGELYF. This chain uses TRBV6-6 with TRBJ2-2, with TRBD1 matching 9 bases. CDR3 length equals 19 residues. Germline CDR1 MNHNY, CDR2 SVGAGI (reference sequence).

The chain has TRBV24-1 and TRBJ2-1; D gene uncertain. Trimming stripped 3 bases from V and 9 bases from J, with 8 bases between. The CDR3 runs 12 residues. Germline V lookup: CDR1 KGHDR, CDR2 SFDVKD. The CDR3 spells CATSDTDIEQFF. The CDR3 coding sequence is TGTGCCACCAGTGATACAGATATTGAGCAGTTCTTC.

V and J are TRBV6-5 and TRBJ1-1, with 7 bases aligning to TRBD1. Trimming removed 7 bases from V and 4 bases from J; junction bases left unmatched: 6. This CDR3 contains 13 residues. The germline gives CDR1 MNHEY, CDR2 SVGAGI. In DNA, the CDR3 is TGTGCCAGCACCTTGCAGGGGGGCACTGAAGCTTTCTTT. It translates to CASTLQGGTEAFF.

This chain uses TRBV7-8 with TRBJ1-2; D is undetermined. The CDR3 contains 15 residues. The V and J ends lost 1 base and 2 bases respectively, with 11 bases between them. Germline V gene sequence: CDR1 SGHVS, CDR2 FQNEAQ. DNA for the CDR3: TGTGCCAGCAGCTTAGGTGTACTCACAAACTATGGCTACACCTTC. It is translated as CASSLGVLTNYGYTF.

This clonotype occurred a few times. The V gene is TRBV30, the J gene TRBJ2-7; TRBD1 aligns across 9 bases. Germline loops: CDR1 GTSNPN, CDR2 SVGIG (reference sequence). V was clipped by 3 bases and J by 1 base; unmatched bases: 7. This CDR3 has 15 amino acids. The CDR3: CAWSGGQGGSYEQYF. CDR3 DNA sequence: TGTGCCTGGAGCGGGGGACAGGGAGGTTCCTACGAGCAGTACTTC.

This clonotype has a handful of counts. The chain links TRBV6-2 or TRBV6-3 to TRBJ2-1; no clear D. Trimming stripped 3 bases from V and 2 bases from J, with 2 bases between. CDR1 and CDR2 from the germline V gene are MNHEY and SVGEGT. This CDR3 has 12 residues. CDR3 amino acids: CASSYAYNEQFF. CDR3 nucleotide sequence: TGTGCCAGCAGTTATGCCTACAATGAGCAGTTCTTC.

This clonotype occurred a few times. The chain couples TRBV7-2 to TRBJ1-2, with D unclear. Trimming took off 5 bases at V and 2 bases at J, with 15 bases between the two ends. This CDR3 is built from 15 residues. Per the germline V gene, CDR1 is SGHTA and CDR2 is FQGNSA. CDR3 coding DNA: TGTGCCAGCAGCCGAGATCCGGGGTACAACTATGGCTACACCTTC. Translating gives CASSRDPGYNYGYTF.

The CDR3 nucleotides are TGTGCCAGCCGGGATACCGCGTCTGGGGCCAACGTCCTGACTTTC. Amino acid sequence: CASRDTASGANVLTF. The chain combines TRBV6-5 with TRBJ2-6, with D possibly being TRBD2 (5 bases). The CDR3 consists of 15 residues. V lost 8 bases to trimming and J lost 1 base, with 12 bases between them. In germline, CDR1 is MNHEY, CDR2 SVGAGI.

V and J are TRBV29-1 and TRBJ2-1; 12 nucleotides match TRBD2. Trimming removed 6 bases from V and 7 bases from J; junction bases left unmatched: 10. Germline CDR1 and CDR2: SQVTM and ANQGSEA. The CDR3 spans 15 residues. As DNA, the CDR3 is TGCAGCGTCCCCACCGGACTAGCGGGGTTTAATGAGCAGTTCTTC. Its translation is CSVPTGLAGFNEQFF.